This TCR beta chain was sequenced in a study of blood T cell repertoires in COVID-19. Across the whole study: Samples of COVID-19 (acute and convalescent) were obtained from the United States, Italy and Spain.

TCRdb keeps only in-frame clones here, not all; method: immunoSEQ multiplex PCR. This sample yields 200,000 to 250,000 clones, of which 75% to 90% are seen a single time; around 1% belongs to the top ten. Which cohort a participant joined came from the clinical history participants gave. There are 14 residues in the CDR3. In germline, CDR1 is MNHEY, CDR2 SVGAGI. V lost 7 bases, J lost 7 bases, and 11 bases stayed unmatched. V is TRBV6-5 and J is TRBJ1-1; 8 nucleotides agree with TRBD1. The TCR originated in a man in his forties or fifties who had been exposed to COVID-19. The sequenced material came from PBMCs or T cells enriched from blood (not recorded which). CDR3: CASTPDRAYGEAFF. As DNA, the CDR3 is TGTGCCAGCACCCCGGACAGGGCTTATGGTGAAGCTTTCTTT.